A selection of T cell receptor beta chains follows, all from one sample in a study of blood T cell repertoires in COVID-19. Sequencing was performed with immunoSEQ multiplex PCR; in TCRdb, only in-frame clones are kept and a portion is missing. The data contain 250,000 to 300,000 clones, approximately 90% of them singletons. Sequencing was carried out using peripheral blood. The receptors derive from a woman between 40 and 55 years old who had recovered from COVID-19. Both conserved end residues are part of each CDR3. A D gene is named only where the DNA matches it firmly. Clone size is given for some rows only: seen once, a few or many times, or a class if the clone is expanded.

v_gene	j_gene	d_gene	abundance	CDR3aa	CDR3nt
TRBV9	TRBJ2-5	TRBD2	-	CASSEGGLAGLETQYF	TGTGCCAGCAGCGAGGGGGGACTAGCGGGTTTGGAGACCCAGTACTTC
TRBV2	TRBJ2-7	-	once	CASSGGPGTPRDEQYF	TGTGCCAGCAGTGGGGGCCCGGGGACACCGAGGGACGAGCAGTACTTC
TRBV7-2	TRBJ2-6	-	-	CASTESSGANVLTF	TGTGCCAGCACCGAGAGCTCTGGGGCCAACGTCCTGACTTTC
TRBV7-9	TRBJ2-1	TRBD1	-	CASSPGQGSYNEQFF	TGTGCCAGCAGCCCTGGACAGGGGAGCTACAATGAGCAGTTCTTC
TRBV9	TRBJ1-1	TRBD1	-	CASSRGRGTAEAEAFF	TGTGCCAGCAGCCGAGGTAGGGGGACAGCCGAGGCTGAAGCTTTCTTT
TRBV5-1	TRBJ2-5	TRBD2	-	CASSFGSGAGGGETQYF	TGCGCCAGCAGCTTTGGGTCTGGGGCGGGAGGCGGAGAGACCCAGTACTTC
TRBV9	TRBJ1-5	-	-	CASSVVTGGGEGNQPQHF	TGTGCCAGCAGCGTAGTGACTGGGGGGGGTGAGGGCAATCAGCCCCAGCATTTT
TRBV14	TRBJ2-1	-	-	CASSLGAQASSPYNEQFF	TGTGCCAGCAGCCTCGGAGCCCAGGCTAGCAGCCCCTACAATGAGCAGTTCTTC
TRBV24-1	TRBJ1-1	TRBD1	few	CATSDPRQGPGTEAFF	TGTGCCACCAGTGATCCGCGACAGGGGCCGGGCACTGAAGCTTTCTTT
TRBV5-1	TRBJ1-3	TRBD1	-	CASSPGTGSSGNTIYF	TGCGCCAGCAGCCCCGGGACAGGGAGCTCTGGAAACACCATATATTTT
TRBV2	TRBJ2-5	-	-	CASSGGPQQVGEETQYF	TGTGCCAGCAGTGGAGGTCCACAACAGGTTGGGGAAGAGACCCAGTACTTC
TRBV13	TRBJ2-1	TRBD2	-	CASSTPGGGYNEQFF	TGTGCCAGCAGCACCCCGGGGGGGGGATACAATGAGCAGTTCTTC
TRBV18	TRBJ2-7	-	-	CASSPRPLARGAEQYF	TGTGCCAGCTCACCACGACCACTAGCTCGGGGGGCCGAGCAGTACTTC
TRBV6-5	TRBJ1-2	TRBD1	once	CASSRRQGGFGYTF	TGTGCCAGCAGTAGACGACAGGGCGGGTTTGGCTACACCTTC
TRBV18	TRBJ2-5	-	-	CASSPGVQETQYF	TGTGCCAGCTCACCGGGCGTCCAAGAGACCCAGTACTTC
TRBV10-3	TRBJ1-1	-	once	CAISARAGVSDTEAFF	TGTGCCATCAGTGCTCGGGCAGGGGTATCGGACACTGAAGCTTTCTTT
TRBV7-2	TRBJ1-5	-	-	CASSPAGRGNQPQHF	TGTGCCAGCAGCCCCGCGGGGAGGGGGAATCAGCCCCAGCATTTT
TRBV5-8	TRBJ2-4	-	-	CASSLAGLDPGIQYF	TGTGCCAGCAGCTTGGCCGGACTCGACCCGGGCATTCAGTACTTC
TRBV25-1	TRBJ1-4	TRBD1	-	CASSEGRQGDEKLFF	TGTGCCAGCAGTGAAGGACGACAGGGGGATGAAAAACTGTTTTTT
TRBV6-1	TRBJ1-2	TRBD1	-	CASSEALQGLGGYTF	TGTGCCAGCAGTGAAGCCCTACAGGGGCTAGGGGGCTACACCTTC
TRBV30	TRBJ2-5	-	once	CAWSPPGLRETQYF	TGTGCCTGGAGTCCCCCTGGTCTGAGGGAGACCCAGTACTTC
TRBV18	TRBJ1-2	-	few	CASLRDSTNYGYTF	TGTGCCAGCTTACGAGACAGTACCAATTATGGCTACACCTTC
TRBV11-2	TRBJ2-1	TRBD2	-	CASSLGVLAAYNEQFF	TGTGCCAGCAGCTTAGGGGTCCTAGCGGCATACAATGAGCAGTTCTTC
TRBV5-1	TRBJ2-3	-	-	CASRQGSTDTQYF	TGCGCCAGCAGACAGGGATCCACAGATACGCAGTATTTT
TRBV4-3	TRBJ1-2	-	-	CASSRGHGYTF	TGCGCCAGCAGCCGAGGGCATGGCTACACCTTC
TRBV6-2/TRBV6-3	TRBJ2-3	TRBD1	-	CASSRGLGLGRGPDTQYF	TGTGCCAGCAGCCGGGGACTCGGCTTGGGCAGGGGGCCAGATACGCAGTATTTT
TRBV18	TRBJ1-2	TRBD1	once	CASSPDRTPQVWGYTF	TGTGCCAGCTCACCGGACAGGACCCCTCAGGTGTGGGGCTACACCTTC
TRBV19	TRBJ2-2	TRBD2	-	CASSMSSGGTGELFF	TGTGCCAGTAGTATGTCTAGCGGGGGAACCGGGGAGCTGTTTTTT
TRBV6-5	TRBJ1-1	-	-	CASSHGGGLNTEAFF	TGTGCCAGCAGCCACGGGGGGGGGCTGAACACTGAAGCTTTCTTT
TRBV14	TRBJ2-1	TRBD2	-	CASSQSGLGLEQFF	TGTGCCAGCAGCCAATCGGGACTAGGCCTTGAGCAGTTCTTC
TRBV7-7	TRBJ2-1	TRBD1	-	CASSLGQGEYNEQFF	TGTGCTAGCAGCTTAGGACAGGGGGAGTACAATGAGCAGTTCTTC
TRBV2	TRBJ2-3	TRBD2	-	CASSERAGARTDTQYF	TGTGCCAGCAGTGAAAGGGCGGGAGCACGCACAGATACGCAGTATTTT
TRBV19	TRBJ1-5	TRBD1	-	CASSETGWRNQPQHF	TGTGCCAGTAGCGAGACAGGGTGGCGCAATCAGCCCCAGCATTTT
TRBV6-1	TRBJ1-4	-	-	CASSELGAGWEKLFF	TGTGCCAGCAGTGAATTGGGGGCTGGGTGGGAAAAACTGTTTTTT
TRBV24-1	TRBJ2-3	TRBD2	-	CASKPSGADTQYF	TGTGCCTCTAAACCTAGCGGGGCAGATACGCAGTATTTT
TRBV3-1/TRBV3-2	TRBJ2-2	TRBD2	-	CASSQGAGGAGGELFF	TGTGCCAGCAGCCAAGGGGCGGGGGGCGCAGGCGGGGAGCTGTTTTTT